This passage covers 6 T cell receptor beta chains from one sample sequenced in a study of CD8+CD57+ T cells in acquired aplastic anemia. Profiles of TCR beta VDJ and CDR3 were generated from a genomic DNA template. MiXCR, run by TCRdb on the reads, gives a single entry per CDR3 protein. The table records fewer than 300,000 distinct CDR3 sequences, roughly 82% of them present only once. Flow cytometry had shown expanded CD8+CD57+ cells in the patients chosen for sequencing. Material for sequencing was sorted CD4+, CD8+, or CD8+CD57+ T cells (not recorded which) from PBMCs. Source of these receptors: a human donor with aplastic anemia.

As to this clonotype: Sequence at one end of the junction differs from germline and may be a read error. V is TRBV7-9 and J is TRBJ2-5; D call uncertain. This CDR3 region has 12 residues. Germline-derived CDR1 and CDR2 are SEHNR and FQNEAQ (reference sequence). The CDR3 DNA reads TGTGCCAGCCGCTTGCGGACGGAGACCGAGTACTTT. It is translated as CASRLRTETEYF.

Points on this clonotype: At one end, the junction sequence differs from germline, possibly due to a read error. This chain joins TRBV13 and TRBJ2-2, with TRBD2 identical over 10 bases. CDR1 PRHDT and CDR2 FYEKMQ come from the germline V gene (reference sequence). The CDR3 is 16 amino acids. CDR3: CASSVGLAAFTGELFF. The CDR3 coding sequence is TGTGCCAGCAGCGTAGGACTAGCGGCCTTCACCGGGGAGCTGTTTTTT.

As for this clonotype: A read error may account for a junction end that differs from germline. This chain uses TRBV15 with TRBJ2-3, with D perhaps matching TRBD2 (5 bases). CDR1 is LNHNV and CDR2 is YYDKDF in the germline V gene (reference sequence). The CDR3 contains 14 residues. The CDR3 DNA reads as TGTGCCAGCAGCATAGCGAGACGTCCAGATACGCAGTATTTT. This encodes CASSIARRPDTQYF.

A remark on this clonotype: This is likely a read error, given that the CDR3 carries no conserved phenylalanine or tryptophan at its end. The DNA is omitted, as the CDR3 cannot be located on it reliably, and the CDR3 follows TCRdb's listing. The chain couples TRBV7-9 to TRBJ2-3; the D segment call TRBD1 is taken from the table without a DNA check. The CDR3 length is 13 residues, termini included. Germline V CDR1 and CDR2: SEHNR, FQNEAQ (reference sequence). The CDR3 region is CASSEGGGVGAYE.

The CDR3 protein is CATSRDKHLLYEQYF. The CDR3, as DNA: TGTGCCACCAGCAGAGACAAGCACCTACTCTACGAGCAGTACTTC. The chain uses TRBV15 and TRBJ2-7, with D uncertain. Germline V CDR1 and CDR2: LNHNV, YYDKDF (reference sequence). Trimming pared 0 bases from V and 3 bases from J, leaving 12 bases between. The CDR3 totals 15 residues. The entire variable domain, with the rest obtained from reference TRBV15 and TRBJ2-7, is as follows: DAMVIQNPRYQVTQFGKPVTLSCSQTLNHNVMYWYQQKSSQAPKLLFHYYDKDFNNEADTPDNFQSRRPNTSFCFLDIRSPGLGDTAMYLCATSRDKHLLYEQYFGPGTRLTVT.

This clonotype was counted once. One junction end does not reproduce the germline sequence, and a read error may be involved. The chain joins TRBV5-4 to TRBJ1-2, with 7 nucleotides matching TRBD1. CDR1 and CDR2 (germline): SGHNT, YYREEE (reference sequence). The CDR3 loop spans 13 amino acids. CDR3 nucleotide sequence: TGTGCCAGCAGCGCCACAGGGGCCTATGACTACACCTTC. Protein product: CASSATGAYDYTF.